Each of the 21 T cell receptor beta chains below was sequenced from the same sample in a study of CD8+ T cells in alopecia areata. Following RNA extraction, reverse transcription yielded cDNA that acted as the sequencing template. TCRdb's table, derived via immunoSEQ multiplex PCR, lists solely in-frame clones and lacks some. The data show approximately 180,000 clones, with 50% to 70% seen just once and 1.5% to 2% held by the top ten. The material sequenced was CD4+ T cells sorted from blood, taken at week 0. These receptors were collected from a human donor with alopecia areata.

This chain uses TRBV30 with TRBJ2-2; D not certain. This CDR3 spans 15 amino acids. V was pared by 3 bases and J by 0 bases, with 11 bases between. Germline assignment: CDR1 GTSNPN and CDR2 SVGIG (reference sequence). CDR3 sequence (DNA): TGTGCCTGGAGAAGACTGAAAGCGAACACCGGGGAGCTGTTTTTT. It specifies CAWRRLKANTGELFF.

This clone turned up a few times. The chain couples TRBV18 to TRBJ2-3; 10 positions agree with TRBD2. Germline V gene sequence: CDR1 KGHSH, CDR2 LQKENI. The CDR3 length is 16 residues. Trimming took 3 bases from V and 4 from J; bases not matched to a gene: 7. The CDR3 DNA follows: TGTGCCAGCTCACCTAGGAGCGGGGGGGCGGCAGATACGCAGTATTTT. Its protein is CASSPRSGGAADTQYF.

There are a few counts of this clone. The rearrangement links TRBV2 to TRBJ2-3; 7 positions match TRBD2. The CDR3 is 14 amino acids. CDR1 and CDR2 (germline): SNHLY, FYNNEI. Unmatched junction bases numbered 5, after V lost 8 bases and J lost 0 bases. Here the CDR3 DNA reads TGTGCCAGCGGGGAGGGCGAAAGCACAGATACGCAGTATTTT. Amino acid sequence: CASGEGESTDTQYF.

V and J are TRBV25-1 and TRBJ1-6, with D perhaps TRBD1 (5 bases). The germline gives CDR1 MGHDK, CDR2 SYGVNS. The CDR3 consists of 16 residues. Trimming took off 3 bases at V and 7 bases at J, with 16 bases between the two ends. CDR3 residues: CASSDPTGRVNSPLHF. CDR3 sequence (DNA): TGTGCCAGCAGTGACCCAACTGGCAGGGTCAATTCACCCCTCCACTTT.

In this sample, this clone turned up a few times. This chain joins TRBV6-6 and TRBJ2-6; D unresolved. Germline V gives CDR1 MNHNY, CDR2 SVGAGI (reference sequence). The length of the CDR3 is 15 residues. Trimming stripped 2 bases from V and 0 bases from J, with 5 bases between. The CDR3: CASSYPSSGANVLTF. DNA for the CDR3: TGTGCCAGCAGTTACCCCTCCTCTGGGGCCAACGTCCTGACTTTC.

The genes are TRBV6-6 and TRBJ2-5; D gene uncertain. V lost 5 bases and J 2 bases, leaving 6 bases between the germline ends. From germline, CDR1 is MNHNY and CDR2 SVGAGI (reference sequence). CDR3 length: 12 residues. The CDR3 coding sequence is TGTGCCAGCAGTCTAAATCAAGAGACCCAGTACTTC. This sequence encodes CASSLNQETQYF.

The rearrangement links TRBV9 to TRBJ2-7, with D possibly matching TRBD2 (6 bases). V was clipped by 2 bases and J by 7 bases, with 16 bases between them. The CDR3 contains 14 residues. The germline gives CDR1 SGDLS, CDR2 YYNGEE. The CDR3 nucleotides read TGTGCCAGCAGCGTGGGGTATCGGGGGACGGAGCAGTACTTC. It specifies CASSVGYRGTEQYF.

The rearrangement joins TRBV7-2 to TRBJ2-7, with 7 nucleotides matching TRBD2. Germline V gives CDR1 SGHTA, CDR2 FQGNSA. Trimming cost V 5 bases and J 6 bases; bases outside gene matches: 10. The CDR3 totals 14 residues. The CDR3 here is CASSPNLGGIEQYF. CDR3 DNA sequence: TGTGCCAGCAGCCCGAACTTGGGAGGGATCGAGCAGTACTTC.

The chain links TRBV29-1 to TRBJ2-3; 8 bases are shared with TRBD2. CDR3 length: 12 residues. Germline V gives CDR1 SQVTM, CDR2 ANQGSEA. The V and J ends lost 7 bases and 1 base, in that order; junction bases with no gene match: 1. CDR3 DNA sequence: TGCAGCGCACTAGCGGGCACAGATACGCAGTATTTT. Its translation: CSALAGTDTQYF.

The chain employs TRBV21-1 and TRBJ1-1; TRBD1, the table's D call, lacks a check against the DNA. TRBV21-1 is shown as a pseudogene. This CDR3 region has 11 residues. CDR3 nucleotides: TGTGCCAGCAGCATCCACAGAGAAGCTTTCTTT. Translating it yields CASSIHREAFF.

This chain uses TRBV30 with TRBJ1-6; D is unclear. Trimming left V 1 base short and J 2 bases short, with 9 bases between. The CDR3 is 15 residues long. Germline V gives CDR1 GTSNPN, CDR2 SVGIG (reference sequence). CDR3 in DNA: TGTGCCTGGAGTGACCTTGGGACCTATAATTCACCCCTCCACTTT. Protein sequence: CAWSDLGTYNSPLHF. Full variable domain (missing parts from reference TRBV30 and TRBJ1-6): SQTIHQWPATLVQPVGSPLSLECTVEGTSNPNLYWYRQAAGRGLQLLFYSVGIGQISSEVPQNLSASRPQDRQFILSSKKLLLSDSGFYLCAWSDLGTYNSPLHFGNGTRLTVT.

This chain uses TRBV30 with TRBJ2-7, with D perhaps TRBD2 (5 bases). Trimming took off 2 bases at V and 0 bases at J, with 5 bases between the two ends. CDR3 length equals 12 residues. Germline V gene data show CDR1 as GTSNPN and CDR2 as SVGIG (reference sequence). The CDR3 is CAWSRDSYEQYF. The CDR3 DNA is TGTGCCTGGAGTCGGGACTCCTACGAGCAGTACTTC.

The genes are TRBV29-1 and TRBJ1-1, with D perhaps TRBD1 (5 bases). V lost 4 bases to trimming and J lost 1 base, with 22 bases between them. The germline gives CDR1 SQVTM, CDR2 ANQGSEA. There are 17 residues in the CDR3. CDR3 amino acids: CSVGPRDSLRRNTEAFF. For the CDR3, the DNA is TGCAGCGTTGGCCCACGGGACTCTCTAAGGAGGAACACTGAAGCTTTCTTT.

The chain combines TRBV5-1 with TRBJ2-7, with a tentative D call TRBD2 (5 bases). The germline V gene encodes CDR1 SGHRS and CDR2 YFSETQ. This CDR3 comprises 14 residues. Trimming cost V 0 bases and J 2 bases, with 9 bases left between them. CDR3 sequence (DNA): TGCGCCAGCAGCTTGGAAACGGGGACCTACGAGCAGTACTTC. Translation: CASSLETGTYEQYF.

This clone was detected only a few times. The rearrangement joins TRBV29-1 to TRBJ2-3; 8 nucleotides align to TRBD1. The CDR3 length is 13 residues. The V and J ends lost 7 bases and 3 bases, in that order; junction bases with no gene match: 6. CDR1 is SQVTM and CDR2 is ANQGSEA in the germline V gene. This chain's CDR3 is CSAGGQVTDTQYF. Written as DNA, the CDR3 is TGCAGCGCAGGGGGACAGGTTACAGATACGCAGTATTTT.

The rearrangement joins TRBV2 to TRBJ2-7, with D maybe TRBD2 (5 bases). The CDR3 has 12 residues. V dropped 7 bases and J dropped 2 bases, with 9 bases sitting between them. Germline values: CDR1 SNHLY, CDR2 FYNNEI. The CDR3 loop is CASKPGTYEQYF. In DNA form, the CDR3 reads TGTGCCAGCAAACCGGGAACCTACGAGCAGTACTTC.

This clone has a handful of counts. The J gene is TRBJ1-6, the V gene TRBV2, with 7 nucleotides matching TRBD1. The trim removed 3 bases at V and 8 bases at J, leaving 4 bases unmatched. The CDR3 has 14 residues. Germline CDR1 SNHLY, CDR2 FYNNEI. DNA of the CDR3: TGTGCCAGCAGTGAGGAGGGGGCAGATTCACCCCTCCACTTT. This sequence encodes CASSEEGADSPLHF. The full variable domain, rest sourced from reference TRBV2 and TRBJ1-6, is EPEVTQTPSHQVTQMGQEVILRCVPISNHLYFYWYRQILGQKVEFLVSFYNNEISEKSEIFDDQFSVERPDGSNFTLKIRSTKLEDSAMYFCASSEEGADSPLHFGNGTRLTVT.

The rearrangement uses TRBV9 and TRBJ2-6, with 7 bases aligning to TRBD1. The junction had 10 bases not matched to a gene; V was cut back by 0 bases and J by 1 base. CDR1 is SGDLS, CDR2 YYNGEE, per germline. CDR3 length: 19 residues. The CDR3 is CASSVGGGTALSGANVLTF. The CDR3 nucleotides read TGTGCCAGCAGCGTAGGGGGTGGGACAGCACTATCTGGGGCCAACGTCCTGACTTTC.

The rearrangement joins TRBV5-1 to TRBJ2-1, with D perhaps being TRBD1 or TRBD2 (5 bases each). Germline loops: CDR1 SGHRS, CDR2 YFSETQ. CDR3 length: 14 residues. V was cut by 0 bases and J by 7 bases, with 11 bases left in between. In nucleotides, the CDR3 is TGCGCCAGCAGCTTGGGGGACGCGCCAAATGAGCAGTTCTTC. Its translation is CASSLGDAPNEQFF.

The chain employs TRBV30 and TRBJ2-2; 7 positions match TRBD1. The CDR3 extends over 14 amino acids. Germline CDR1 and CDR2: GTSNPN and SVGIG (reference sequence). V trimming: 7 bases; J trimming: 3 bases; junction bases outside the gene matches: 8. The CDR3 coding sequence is TGTGCCTCCACCTTAGGGGGCGACACCGGGGAGCTGTTTTTT. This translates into CASTLGGDTGELFF. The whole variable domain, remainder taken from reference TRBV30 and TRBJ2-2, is SQTIHQWPATLVQPVGSPLSLECTVEGTSNPNLYWYRQAAGRGLQLLFYSVGIGQISSEVPQNLSASRPQDRQFILSSKKLLLSDSGFYLCASTLGGDTGELFFGEGSRLTVL.

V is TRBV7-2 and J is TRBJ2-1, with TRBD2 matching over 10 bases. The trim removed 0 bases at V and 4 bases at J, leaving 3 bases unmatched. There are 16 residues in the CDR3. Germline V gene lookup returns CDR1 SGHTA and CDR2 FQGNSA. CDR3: CASSLAASGGYNEQFF. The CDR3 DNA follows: TGTGCCAGCAGCTTAGCGGCTAGCGGGGGTTACAATGAGCAGTTCTTC.